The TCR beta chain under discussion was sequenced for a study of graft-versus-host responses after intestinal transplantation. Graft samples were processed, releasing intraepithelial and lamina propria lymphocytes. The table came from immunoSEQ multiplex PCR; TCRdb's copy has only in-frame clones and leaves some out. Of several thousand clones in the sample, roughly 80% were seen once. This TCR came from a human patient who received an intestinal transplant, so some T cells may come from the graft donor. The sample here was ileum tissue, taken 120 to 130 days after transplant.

The CDR3 is CASSLVGGGNEKLFF. The CDR3 bases are TGTGCCAGCAGCTTAGTTGGAGGGGGGAATGAAAAACTGTTTTTT. V gene TRBV11-2 combines with J gene TRBJ1-4; D may be TRBD1 (6 bases). The CDR3 extends over 15 amino acids. V was clipped by 1 base and J by 5 bases, with 11 bases between them. Germline loops: CDR1 SGHAT, CDR2 FQNNGV. Full variable domain (outside the CDR3, taken from reference TRBV11-2 and TRBJ1-4): EAGVAQSPRYKIIEKRQSVAFWCNPISGHATLYWYQQILGQGPKLLIQFQNNGVVDDSQLPKDRFSAERLKGVDSTLKIQPAKLEDSAVYLCASSLVGGGNEKLFFGSGTQLSVL.